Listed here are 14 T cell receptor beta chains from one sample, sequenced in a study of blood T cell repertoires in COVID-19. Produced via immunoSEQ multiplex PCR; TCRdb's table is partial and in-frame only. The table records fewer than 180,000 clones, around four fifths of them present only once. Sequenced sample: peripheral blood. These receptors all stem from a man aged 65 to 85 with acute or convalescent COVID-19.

The CDR3 loop is CASSQEGLGGGLETQYF. CDR3 DNA: TGTGCCAGCAGCCAAGAAGGATTGGGGGGGGGCCTGGAGACCCAGTACTTC. The chain has TRBV3-1 (or the pseudogene TRBV3-2) and TRBJ2-5, with D tentatively TRBD2 (7 bases). V lost 0 bases to trimming and J lost 5 bases, with 19 bases between them. The CDR3 spans 17 residues. The V gene's germline CDR1 is LGHDT and CDR2 YNNKEL (reference sequence).

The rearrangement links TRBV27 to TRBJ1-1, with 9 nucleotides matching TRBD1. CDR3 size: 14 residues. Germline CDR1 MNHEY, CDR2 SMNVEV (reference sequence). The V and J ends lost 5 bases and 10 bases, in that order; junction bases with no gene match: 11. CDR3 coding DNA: TGTGCCAGCAGTGCATTACAGGGGGCAGATGGAGCTTTCTTT. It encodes CASSALQGADGAFF.

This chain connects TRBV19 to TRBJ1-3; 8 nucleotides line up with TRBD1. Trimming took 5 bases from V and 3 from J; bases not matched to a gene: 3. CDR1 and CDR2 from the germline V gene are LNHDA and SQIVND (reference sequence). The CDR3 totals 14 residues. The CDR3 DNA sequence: TGTGCCAGTAGTCCGGACAGGGTTGGAAACACCATATATTTT. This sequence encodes CASSPDRVGNTIYF.

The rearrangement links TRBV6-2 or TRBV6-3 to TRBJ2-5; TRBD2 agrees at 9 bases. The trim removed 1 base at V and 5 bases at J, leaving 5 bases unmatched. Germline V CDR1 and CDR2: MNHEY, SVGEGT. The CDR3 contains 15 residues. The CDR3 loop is CASSYWGGGAETQYF. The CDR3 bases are TGTGCCAGCAGTTACTGGGGCGGGGGGGCTGAGACCCAGTACTTC.

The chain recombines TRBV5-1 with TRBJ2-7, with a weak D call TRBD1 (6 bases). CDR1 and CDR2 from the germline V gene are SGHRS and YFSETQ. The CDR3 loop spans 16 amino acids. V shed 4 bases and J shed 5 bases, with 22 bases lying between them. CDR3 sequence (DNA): TGCGCCAGCAGCACACAGGGCGGGTTGCGTAGCGACGAGCAGTACTTC. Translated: CASSTQGGLRSDEQYF. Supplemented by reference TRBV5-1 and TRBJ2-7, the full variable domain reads KAGVTQTPRYLIKTRGQQVTLSCSPISGHRSVSWYQQTPGQGLQFLFEYFSETQRNKGNFPGRFSGRQFSNSRSEMNVSTLELGDSALYLCASSTQGGLRSDEQYFGPGTRLTVT.

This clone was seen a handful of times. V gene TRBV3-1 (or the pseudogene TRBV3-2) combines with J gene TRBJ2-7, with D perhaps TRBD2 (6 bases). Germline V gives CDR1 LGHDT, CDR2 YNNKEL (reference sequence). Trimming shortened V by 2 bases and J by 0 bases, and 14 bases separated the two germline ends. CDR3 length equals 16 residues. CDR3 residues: CASSQTRDSPSYEQYF. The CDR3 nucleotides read TGTGCCAGCAGCCAAACACGGGACTCTCCCTCCTACGAGCAGTACTTC.

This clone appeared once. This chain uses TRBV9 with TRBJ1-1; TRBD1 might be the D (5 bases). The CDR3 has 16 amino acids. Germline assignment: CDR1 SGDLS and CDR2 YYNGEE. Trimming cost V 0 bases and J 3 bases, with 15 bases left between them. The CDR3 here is CASSVGSGNPDTEAFF. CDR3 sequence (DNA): TGTGCCAGCAGCGTAGGGTCAGGGAACCCTGACACTGAAGCTTTCTTT.

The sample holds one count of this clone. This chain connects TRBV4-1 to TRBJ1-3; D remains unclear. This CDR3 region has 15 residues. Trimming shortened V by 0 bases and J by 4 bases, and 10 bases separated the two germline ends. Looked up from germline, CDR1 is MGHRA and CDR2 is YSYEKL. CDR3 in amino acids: CASSQDGGSGNTIYF. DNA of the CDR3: TGCGCCAGCAGCCAAGATGGAGGGTCAGGAAACACCATATATTTT.

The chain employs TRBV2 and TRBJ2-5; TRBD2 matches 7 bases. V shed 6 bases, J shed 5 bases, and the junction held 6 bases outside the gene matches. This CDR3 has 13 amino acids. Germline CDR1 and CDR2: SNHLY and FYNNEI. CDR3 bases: TGTGCCAGCAGCGGGGGAGGGAGGGAGACCCAGTACTTC. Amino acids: CASSGGGRETQYF.

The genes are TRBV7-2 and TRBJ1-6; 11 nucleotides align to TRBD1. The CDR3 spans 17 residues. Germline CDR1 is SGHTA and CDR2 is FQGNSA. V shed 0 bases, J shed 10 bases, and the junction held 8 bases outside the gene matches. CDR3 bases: TGTGCCAGCAGCTTAGCGGGACCGGGACAGGGGGACTCACCCCTCCACTTT. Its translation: CASSLAGPGQGDSPLHF. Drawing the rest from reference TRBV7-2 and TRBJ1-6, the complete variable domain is GAGVSQSPSNKVTEKGKDVELRCDPISGHTALYWYRQSLGQGLEFLIYFQGNSAPDKSGLPSDRFSAERTGGSVSTLTIQRTQQEDSAVYLCASSLAGPGQGDSPLHFGNGTRLTVT.

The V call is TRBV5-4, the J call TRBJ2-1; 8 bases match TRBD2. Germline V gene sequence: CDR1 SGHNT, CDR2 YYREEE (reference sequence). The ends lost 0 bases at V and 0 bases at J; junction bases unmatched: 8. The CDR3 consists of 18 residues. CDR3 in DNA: TGTGCCAGCAGCTTGGGTTCCGGGGGGGGTGGCTCCTACAATGAGCAGTTCTTC. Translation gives CASSLGSGGGGSYNEQFF. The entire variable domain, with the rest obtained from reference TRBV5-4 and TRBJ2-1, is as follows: ETGVTQSPTHLIKTRGQQVTLRCSSQSGHNTVSWYQQALGQGPQFIFQYYREEENGRGNFPPRFSGLQFPNYSSELNVNALELDDSALYLCASSLGSGGGGSYNEQFFGPGTRLTVL.

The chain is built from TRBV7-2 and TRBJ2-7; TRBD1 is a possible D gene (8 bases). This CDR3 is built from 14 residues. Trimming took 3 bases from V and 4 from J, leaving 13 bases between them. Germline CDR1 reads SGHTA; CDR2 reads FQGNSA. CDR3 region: CASSFLQGGYEQYF. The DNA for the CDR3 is TGTGCCAGCAGCTTTTTACAGGGGGGGTACGAGCAGTACTTC.

The DNA of the CDR3 is TGTGCCAGCAGCTTCGGGGAGTCGAGACACAATGAGCAGTTCTTC. Its translation: CASSFGESRHNEQFF. The chain uses TRBV7-9 and TRBJ2-1; a possible D gene is TRBD2 (5 bases). The germline V gene has CDR1 SEHNR and CDR2 FQNEAQ (reference sequence). The CDR3 contains 15 residues. V lost 3 bases and J lost 5, with 14 bases in between.

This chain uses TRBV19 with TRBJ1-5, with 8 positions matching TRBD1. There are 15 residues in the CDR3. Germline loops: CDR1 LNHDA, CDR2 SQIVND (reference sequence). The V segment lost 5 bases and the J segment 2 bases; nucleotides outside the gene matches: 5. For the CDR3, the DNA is TGTGCCAGTAGTGAGACAGGGGATGGCAATCAGCCCCAGCATTTT. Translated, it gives CASSETGDGNQPQHF.